These T cell receptor beta chains were read from a single sample in a study of blood T cell repertoires in COVID-19. Only in-frame clones appear in the TCRdb table, and some are missing; sequencing was by immunoSEQ multiplex PCR. The sample carries over 120,000 clones, around 78% recorded once. Sequenced material: peripheral blood. The receptors shown here come from a woman in her sixties with acute or convalescent COVID-19. Both conserved end residues are part of each CDR3. A D gene is named only where the DNA matches it firmly.

V: TRBV28; D: TRBD1; J: TRBJ1-2; CDR3: CASSPGQANYGYTF
V: TRBV10-3; D: -; J: TRBJ2-7; CDR3: CAISSTAGSEQYF
V: TRBV7-2; D: -; J: TRBJ2-4; CDR3: CASSLVGGQFKNIQYF
V: TRBV10-3; D: TRBD2; J: TRBJ2-1; CDR3: CAIRPSGTDNEQFF
V: TRBV28; D: -; J: TRBJ2-3; CDR3: CASSPSGLLTDTQYF
V: TRBV28; D: TRBD1; J: TRBJ2-1; CDR3: CASSRGQGGHEQFF
V: TRBV19; D: TRBD2; J: TRBJ2-1; CDR3: CASNGLAGVSEQFF
V: TRBV24-1; D: -; J: TRBJ2-1; CDR3: CATSDFQGSQFF
V: TRBV28; D: -; J: TRBJ1-4; CDR3: CASRGTGGRNEKLFF
V: TRBV11-2; D: TRBD1; J: TRBJ2-2; CDR3: CASSQRDRLTGELFF
V: TRBV10-3; D: TRBD2; J: TRBJ2-1; CDR3: CAISGGSGSSYNEQFF
V: TRBV5-3; D: TRBD1; J: TRBJ1-1; CDR3: CARSNEDRVETEAFF
V: TRBV18; D: TRBD1; J: TRBJ2-5; CDR3: CASSRQGSQETQYF
V: TRBV19; D: TRBD1; J: TRBJ1-5; CDR3: CASSATGESNQPQHF
V: TRBV28; D: TRBD1; J: TRBJ1-2; CDR3: CASTLQGALYGYTF
V: TRBV30; D: -; J: TRBJ1-2; CDR3: CAWSLGQPARGYTF
V: TRBV6-1; D: TRBD2; J: TRBJ2-3; CDR3: CASSEGLAGETDTQYF
V: TRBV15; D: -; J: TRBJ2-7; CDR3: CATSRSASGISSYEQYF
V: TRBV28; D: TRBD1; J: TRBJ2-5; CDR3: CASATGQGHSGVETQYF
V: TRBV19; D: TRBD2; J: TRBJ2-5; CDR3: CASRRTSGGETQYF
V: TRBV7-9; D: -; J: TRBJ1-1; CDR3: CASSLMSLEEAFF
V: TRBV19; D: -; J: TRBJ1-5; CDR3: CASSIIGQFNQPQHF
V: TRBV5-1; D: TRBD1; J: TRBJ2-3; CDR3: CASRPLRTGGPDTQYF
V: TRBV3-1/TRBV3-2; D: -; J: TRBJ1-1; CDR3: CASSQGLGRQNTEAFF
V: TRBV2; D: -; J: TRBJ2-1; CDR3: CAAKRGYNEQFF
V: TRBV5-4; D: -; J: TRBJ2-5; CDR3: CASSLGQGLWETQYF
V: TRBV19; D: -; J: TRBJ1-1; CDR3: CASSMGGTEAFF
V: TRBV3-1/TRBV3-2; D: -; J: TRBJ2-3; CDR3: CASSQAGGTTDTQYF
V: TRBV7-6; D: TRBD1; J: TRBJ2-7; CDR3: CASSLAPDRGNYEQYF